These 11 T cell receptor beta chains were all obtained from the same sample, sequenced in a study of shared clonotypes between healthy human individuals. Assay: immunoSEQ multiplex PCR; the TCRdb copy retains only in-frame clones and omits some. Among roughly 530,000 clones listed, 90% to 96% were seen once. The sequenced sample was naive CD4+ T cells sorted from blood. Subset indicated: CD45RA+ positively selected. The receptors here all came from a woman aged 25 to 39 in good health.

The rearrangement joins TRBV2 to TRBJ2-1; possible D gene TRBD2, 5 bases. CDR1 is SNHLY, CDR2 FYNNEI, per germline. V gave up 6 bases and J gave up 10 bases, with 25 bases separating them. The CDR3 covers 16 residues. This chain's CDR3 is CASSAIGWESVWEQFF. CDR3 coding DNA: TGTGCCAGCAGCGCGATTGGGTGGGAGAGTGTTTGGGAGCAGTTCTTC.

J is TRBJ1-2 and V is TRBV27; D remains ambiguous. CDR3 length equals 15 residues. Trimming removed 3 bases at V and 0 bases at J, with 11 bases between. Germline loops: CDR1 MNHEY, CDR2 SMNVEV (reference sequence). The CDR3, as DNA: TGTGCCAGCAGTTTCGTGGCGGATCCTAACTATGGCTACACCTTC. This encodes CASSFVADPNYGYTF.

The V and J genes are TRBV6-5 and TRBJ1-2; tentatively, D is TRBD1 (5 bases). Germline CDR1 reads MNHEY; CDR2 reads SVGAGI. This CDR3 has 13 residues. Between the trimmed V and J ends, which lost 6 bases and 12 bases, there was a span of 20 bases. CDR3 in DNA: TGTGCCAGCAGCTACCTGGCCCGGGGCGCTCACACCTTC. This translates into CASSYLARGAHTF.

The gene calls are TRBV11-2 and TRBJ2-7; D perhaps matches TRBD1 (6 bases). CDR1 SGHAT and CDR2 FQNNGV come from the germline V gene. Trimming took 3 bases from V and 4 from J, leaving 16 bases between them. CDR3 length: 15 residues. As DNA, the CDR3 is TGTGCCAGCAGCTTCCCCCAGGGGAGAGGTTACGAGCAGTACTTC. Translation gives CASSFPQGRGYEQYF. The variable domain in full, completed from reference TRBV11-2 and TRBJ2-7, reads EAGVAQSPRYKIIEKRQSVAFWCNPISGHATLYWYQQILGQGPKLLIQFQNNGVVDDSQLPKDRFSAERLKGVDSTLKIQPAKLEDSAVYLCASSFPQGRGYEQYFGPGTRLTVT.

The V and J genes are TRBV7-7 and TRBJ2-7, with D tentatively TRBD2 (6 bases). Germline V gene sequence: CDR1 SSHAT, CDR2 FNYEAQ (reference sequence). The CDR3 has 13 residues. V was trimmed by 6 bases and J by 4 bases, leaving 13 bases between them. This CDR3 reads CASREGTAYEQYF. As DNA, the CDR3 is TGTGCCAGCAGGGAGGGGACCGCATACGAGCAGTACTTC.

V usage is TRBV18 and J usage is TRBJ1-5; the D gene is possibly TRBD1 (5 bases). Germline-derived CDR1 and CDR2 are KGHSH and LQKENI. This CDR3 has 15 residues. Trimming removed 4 bases from V and 10 bases from J, with 20 bases in between. The CDR3 coding sequence is TGTGCCAGCTCACGAACCAGGGCTCAAGATGGACCCCAGCATTTT. Amino acids: CASSRTRAQDGPQHF.

The CDR3 DNA reads TGTGCCAGCAGTTTGGGAGGAGCGGGACGGTACTACGAGCAGTACTTC. Translated: CASSLGGAGRYYEQYF. The chain carries TRBV28 and TRBJ2-7; 7 bases are shared with TRBD2. Germline CDR1 MDHEN, CDR2 SYDVKM. V shed 3 bases and J 3 bases; nucleotides not matched to a gene: 11. CDR3 length: 16 amino acids.

V is TRBV28 and J is TRBJ2-2; D perhaps matches TRBD2 (6 bases). This CDR3 is 16 amino acids long. V was clipped by 7 bases and J by 0 bases, with 15 bases between them. The germline V gene encodes CDR1 MDHEN and CDR2 SYDVKM. CDR3 protein: CASTTSGLSNTGELFF. CDR3 coding DNA: TGTGCCAGCACAACGTCGGGACTTTCGAACACCGGGGAGCTGTTTTTT.

The chain recombines TRBV19 with TRBJ2-7, with a possible D match to TRBD1 (6 bases). There are 15 residues in the CDR3. Germline loops: CDR1 LNHDA, CDR2 SQIVND (reference sequence). V was pared by 3 bases and J by 0 bases, with 12 bases between. The CDR3 loop is CASSIRDMASYEQYF. CDR3 nucleotide sequence: TGTGCCAGTAGTATTAGGGACATGGCCTCCTACGAGCAGTACTTC.

V and J are TRBV7-2 and TRBJ2-7; perhaps TRBD2 as D (6 bases). Trimming took 2 bases from V and 6 from J, leaving 14 bases between them. The CDR3 has 14 amino acids. Germline CDR1 SGHTA, CDR2 FQGNSA. CDR3 sequence (DNA): TGTGCCAGCAGCTTAACACCGGGGGTGGGCGAGCAGTACTTC. Its translation is CASSLTPGVGEQYF.

The chain carries TRBV6-4 and TRBJ2-7, with 11 bases lining up with TRBD2. V shed 2 bases, J shed 3 bases, and the junction held 18 bases outside the gene matches. The CDR3 is made up of 20 amino acids. CDR1 and CDR2 from the germline V gene are MRHNA and SNTAGT. CDR3: CASSDKAQPGTSGSLYEQYF. CDR3 nucleotide sequence: TGTGCCAGCAGTGACAAGGCTCAACCCGGGACTAGCGGATCCCTCTACGAGCAGTACTTC.